A single sample gave rise to the 28 T cell receptor beta chains below, sequenced in a study of spatial heterogeneity in lung cancer. As to time point: sample taken at primary tumor resection. One entry per CDR3 protein results from TCRdb running MiXCR on the 5' RACE reads. The table includes just over 75,000 distinct CDR3 sequences, approximately 8.1% detected once. The sequenced sample was PBMCs, obtained at surgery. The source is a male donor with early-stage non-small cell lung cancer.

The chain has TRBV10-3 and TRBJ2-3; no clear D gene. This CDR3 region has 11 residues. The ends were cut back, 8 bases at V and 4 bases at J, with 7 bases in the middle. Germline CDR1 reads ENHRY; CDR2 reads SYGVKD. CDR3 residues: CAIARADTQYF. The DNA of the CDR3 is TGTGCCATCGCAAGGGCAGATACGCAGTATTTT.

The V and J genes are TRBV6-1 and TRBJ2-2, with D possibly matching TRBD2 (5 bases). CDR1 and CDR2 from the germline V gene are MNHNS and SASEGT. The V gene lost 2 bases and the J gene lost 0 bases, with 10 bases spanning the gap. CDR3 length: 16 amino acids. The CDR3 loop is CASSERPAANTGELFF. The CDR3, as DNA: TGTGCCAGCAGTGAACGCCCAGCGGCGAACACCGGGGAGCTGTTTTTT.

This clonotype was seen many times. This sequence joins TRBV2 and TRBJ2-7; TRBD2 might be the D (5 bases). V lost 2 bases and J 3 bases, leaving 11 bases between the germline ends. CDR1 and CDR2 from the germline V gene are SNHLY and FYNNEI. The CDR3 contains 14 residues. CDR3 residues: CASSEQRLGYEQYF. The CDR3 bases are TGTGCCAGCAGTGAACAGCGGCTCGGCTACGAGCAGTACTTC.

This clonotype was picked up many times. The genes are TRBV30 and TRBJ1-3; D unclear. Germline V gene data show CDR1 as GTSNPN and CDR2 as SVGIG (reference sequence). V lost 2 bases and J 7 bases, leaving 18 bases between the germline ends. The CDR3 runs to 15 residues. The CDR3 coding sequence is TGTGCCTGGAGTACCCTGGGGTATATGAGGAACACCATATATTTT. This sequence encodes CAWSTLGYMRNTIYF.

V and J are TRBV7-9 and TRBJ2-2; D perhaps matches TRBD2 (6 bases). The CDR3 extends over 16 amino acids. Trimming took off 5 bases at V and 3 bases at J, with 16 bases between the two ends. Germline loops: CDR1 SEHNR, CDR2 FQNEAQ (reference sequence). CDR3 sequence (DNA): TGTGCCAGCAGCGACGTCCTTACTAGCTACACCGGGGAGCTGTTTTTT. This encodes CASSDVLTSYTGELFF.

This clonotype came up a few times. J is TRBJ1-1 and V is TRBV20-1, with D perhaps matching TRBD1 (6 bases). V gave up 1 base and J gave up 1 base, with 10 bases separating them. CDR1 and CDR2 (germline): DFQATT, SNEGSKA (reference sequence). CDR3 length: 14 residues. This CDR3 is CSARVPGANTEAFF. The CDR3 DNA is TGCAGTGCTAGAGTGCCGGGGGCGAACACTGAAGCTTTCTTT.

Only a few counts were recorded for this clonotype. This chain links TRBV6-5 with TRBJ1-1; tentative D call: TRBD1 (5 bases). V lost 6 bases, J lost 0 bases, and 14 bases lay in between. There are 15 residues in the CDR3. Looked up from germline, CDR1 is MNHEY and CDR2 is SVGAGI. The CDR3 here is CASRLSGLMNTEAFF. DNA for the CDR3: TGTGCCAGCAGACTGTCGGGACTCATGAACACTGAAGCTTTCTTT.

This clonotype was seen ten or more times. The V and J genes are TRBV7-2 and TRBJ2-7; 7 positions match TRBD1. V dropped 5 bases and J dropped 4; count of bases not matched to a gene: 11. The CDR3 is made up of 15 amino acids. The V gene's germline CDR1 is SGHTA and CDR2 FQGNSA. The CDR3 region has the DNA TGTGCCAGCAGCCCTACAGGGGCTTCGGGGTACGAGCAGTACTTC. It specifies CASSPTGASGYEQYF.

Many counts were recorded for this clonotype. This rearrangement joins TRBV10-3 to TRBJ2-7; D ambiguous. In germline, CDR1 is ENHRY, CDR2 SYGVKD. V gave up 4 bases and J gave up 5 bases, with 12 bases separating them. The CDR3 runs to 13 residues. The CDR3 sequence: CAISVAGRDEQYF. The CDR3 DNA reads as TGTGCCATCAGTGTAGCAGGCCGGGACGAGCAGTACTTC.

The CDR3 sequence is CASSPQTHYGYTF. CDR3 DNA: TGTGCCAGCAGCCCACAGACCCACTATGGCTACACCTTC. The chain employs TRBV14 and TRBJ1-2; D is uncertain. Germline CDR1 reads SGHDN; CDR2 reads FVKESK. Trimming pared 4 bases from V and 3 bases from J, leaving 9 bases between. The CDR3 runs to 13 residues.

The table lists this clonotype with a few counts. The chain links TRBV4-3 to TRBJ2-5, with D tentatively TRBD2 (6 bases). The CDR3 loop spans 15 amino acids. Trimming shortened V by 0 bases and J by 4 bases, and 12 bases separated the two germline ends. Per the germline V gene, CDR1 is LGHNA and CDR2 is YSLEER. The CDR3 region is CASSQDLLGGETQYF. Written as DNA, the CDR3 is TGCGCCAGCAGCCAAGACCTCCTGGGAGGAGAGACCCAGTACTTC.

At least ten counts were recorded for this clonotype. The rearrangement links TRBV7-2 to TRBJ2-3, with a weak D call TRBD1 (5 bases). The CDR3 length is 14 residues. Germline V gives CDR1 SGHTA, CDR2 FQGNSA. The V end lost 5 bases, the J end lost 1 base, and 10 bases lay between the germline ends. In DNA, the CDR3 is TGTGCCAGCAGCCAGGTGGGGCGCACAGATACGCAGTATTTT. Amino acid sequence: CASSQVGRTDTQYF.

This clonotype was counted only a few times. The gene calls are TRBV7-2 and TRBJ2-7; D not certain. The germline V gene encodes CDR1 SGHTA and CDR2 FQGNSA. V was trimmed by 5 bases and J by 2 bases, leaving 7 bases between them. This CDR3 spans 12 amino acids. The CDR3 loop reads CASSPYTYEQYF. In DNA, the CDR3 is TGTGCCAGCAGCCCCTACACCTACGAGCAGTACTTC.

This clonotype came up a few times. The gene calls are TRBV29-1 and TRBJ1-1; a possible D gene is TRBD1 (6 bases). Per the germline V gene, CDR1 is SQVTM and CDR2 is ANQGSEA. The germline V and J ends were trimmed by 7 bases and 0 bases, with 9 bases remaining between them. The CDR3 covers 12 residues. The CDR3 sequence is CSAGHLNTEAFF. DNA of the CDR3: TGCAGCGCGGGACACCTGAACACTGAAGCTTTCTTT.

This clonotype was recorded many times. This chain uses TRBV19 with TRBJ2-3; D is possibly TRBD1 (5 bases). CDR3 length: 12 amino acids. Per germline, CDR1 LNHDA and CDR2 SQIVND (reference sequence). Trimming cost V 5 bases and J 7 bases, with 10 bases left between them. CDR3 loop: CASSSSGNTQYF. CDR3 nucleotide sequence: TGTGCCAGTAGTTCATCAGGGAATACGCAGTATTTT.

This clonotype was seen at least ten times. The chain carries TRBV5-1 and TRBJ1-1; D ambiguous. V gave up 0 bases and J gave up 3 bases, with 9 bases separating them. This CDR3 has 14 amino acids. The V gene's germline CDR1 is SGHRS and CDR2 YFSETQ. The CDR3 DNA reads TGCGCCAGCAGCTTGGTGACGGCCCACACTGAAGCTTTCTTT. Amino acids: CASSLVTAHTEAFF.

This clonotype showed up many times. The V gene is TRBV7-9, the J gene TRBJ2-3; 7 bases align to TRBD2. Per the germline V gene, CDR1 is SEHNR and CDR2 is FQNEAQ (reference sequence). With V trimmed by 11 bases and J by 1 base, 6 bases remained unmatched. The CDR3 contains 13 residues. CDR3 sequence: CASLAGGTDTQYF. The CDR3 bases are TGTGCCTCTCTTGCGGGGGGCACAGATACGCAGTATTTT.

This clonotype was recorded at least ten times. The rearrangement uses TRBV6-5 and TRBJ1-4; D not resolved. Germline lookup yields CDR1 MNHEY and CDR2 SVGAGI. V lost 5 bases and J lost 10, with 14 bases in between. The length of the CDR3 is 13 residues. This CDR3 reads CASSPGPPGKLFF. The CDR3 region has the DNA TGTGCCAGCAGTCCCGGGCCTCCGGGAAAACTGTTTTTT.

This clonotype was seen many times. This rearrangement joins TRBV6-2 or TRBV6-3 to TRBJ2-3, with 11 bases that match TRBD2. Germline CDR1 MNHEY, CDR2 SVGEGT. Germline trimming cut 6 bases from V and 5 bases from J; bases unmatched to any gene: 7. The CDR3 runs to 15 residues. The DNA of the CDR3 is TGTGCCAGCAGACAGGGACTAGCGGCAGTAGATACGCAGTATTTT. Encoded protein: CASRQGLAAVDTQYF.

This clonotype was found many times. The chain links TRBV2 to TRBJ1-1, with 8 bases fitting TRBD1. After removal of 4 bases from V and 5 bases from J, the junction contained 3 bases not matched to a gene. This CDR3 has 13 amino acids. Per germline, CDR1 SNHLY and CDR2 FYNNEI. CDR3 bases: TGTGCCAGCAGTGCAGGACAGGGTACTGAAGCTTTCTTT. This sequence encodes CASSAGQGTEAFF.

There are a few counts of this clonotype. The gene calls are TRBV5-4 and TRBJ1-5, with a possible D match to TRBD1 (6 bases). Trimming took 0 bases from V and 6 from J, leaving 13 bases between them. The germline V gene encodes CDR1 SGHNT and CDR2 YYREEE (reference sequence). The CDR3 contains 15 residues. The CDR3: CASSLDREVGQPQHF. The DNA of the CDR3 is TGTGCCAGCAGCTTGGACAGGGAGGTCGGTCAGCCCCAGCATTTT.

The table lists this clonotype with many counts. V and J are TRBV27 and TRBJ1-2; 8 bases map to TRBD1. Trimming at V came to 3 bases and at J to 2 bases, leaving 2 bases not matched to a gene. Germline CDR1 is MNHEY and CDR2 is SMNVEV (reference sequence). The CDR3 is 14 amino acids. The chain's CDR3 is CASSLQGANYGYTF. The DNA of the CDR3 is TGTGCCAGCAGTTTGCAGGGGGCAAACTATGGCTACACCTTC.

The V and J genes are TRBV4-2 and TRBJ2-7; 11 nucleotides align to TRBD1. V trimming: 0 bases; J trimming: 3 bases; junction bases outside the gene matches: 10. Germline assignment: CDR1 LGHNA and CDR2 YNFKEQ. The CDR3 contains 18 residues. The CDR3, as DNA: TGTGCCAGCAGCCAAGATCTTGCGGACAGGGGGCTTCTCTACGAGCAGTACTTC. This gives the protein CASSQDLADRGLLYEQYF.

This chain connects TRBV20-1 to TRBJ2-7; D is perhaps TRBD2 (5 bases). Germline assignment: CDR1 DFQATT and CDR2 SNEGSKA (reference sequence). The length of the CDR3 is 15 residues. Trimming removed 0 bases at V and 4 bases at J, with 16 bases between. The CDR3 reads CSARDLEPLAYEQYF. CDR3 nucleotides: TGCAGTGCTAGAGATTTAGAGCCTTTAGCGTACGAGCAGTACTTC.

This clonotype was recorded many times. This chain connects TRBV10-2 to TRBJ2-3; TRBD1 aligns across 7 bases. The CDR3 runs to 14 residues. Germline loops: CDR1 WSHSY, CDR2 SAAADI. The V gene end was trimmed by 0 bases and the J gene end by 4 bases; junction bases not matched to a gene: 1. This CDR3 is CASSESQGADTQYF. The CDR3 DNA is TGCGCCAGCAGTGAGTCGCAGGGGGCAGATACGCAGTATTTT.

The chain carries TRBV12-2 and TRBJ1-1; TRBD1, the table's D call, was not compared with the DNA. TRBV12-2 is a pseudogene segment. The CDR3 runs 18 residues. Written as DNA, the CDR3 is TGTGCAAGTCGCTTATTCCTCCCTGGGACACGAAAGGACACTGAAGCTTTCTTT. Translating it yields CASRLFLPGTRKDTEAFF.

The genes are TRBV6-6 and TRBJ2-5, with D perhaps being TRBD1 or TRBD2 (5 bases each). The V and J ends lost 2 bases and 5 bases respectively, with 12 bases between them. This CDR3 has 14 residues. In germline, CDR1 is MNHNY, CDR2 SVGAGI (reference sequence). This CDR3 reads CASSYDTGRETQYF. The CDR3, as DNA: TGTGCCAGCAGTTACGACACGGGGCGGGAGACCCAGTACTTC.

This clonotype was seen at least ten times. This sequence joins TRBV6-2 or TRBV6-3 and TRBJ2-5; 9 positions agree with TRBD1. CDR1 and CDR2 (germline): MNHEY, SVGEGT. The J segment lost 3 bases and the V segment lost 6 bases, leaving 2 bases of the junction unmatched. The CDR3 runs to 13 residues. The CDR3, as DNA: TGTGCCAGCAGGCGACAGGGGGAAGAGACCCAGTACTTC. It specifies CASRRQGEETQYF.